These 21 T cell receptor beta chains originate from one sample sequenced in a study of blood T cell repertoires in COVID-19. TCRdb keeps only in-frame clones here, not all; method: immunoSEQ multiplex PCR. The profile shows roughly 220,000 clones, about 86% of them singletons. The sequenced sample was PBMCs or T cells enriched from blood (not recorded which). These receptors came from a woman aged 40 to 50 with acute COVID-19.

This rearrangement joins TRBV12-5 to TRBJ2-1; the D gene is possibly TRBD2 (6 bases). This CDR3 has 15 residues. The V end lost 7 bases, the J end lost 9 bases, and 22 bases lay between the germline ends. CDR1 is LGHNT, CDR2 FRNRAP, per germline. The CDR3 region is CASAEGTSPSGEQFF. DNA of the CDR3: TGTGCTAGTGCCGAAGGCACTAGCCCGTCTGGTGAGCAGTTCTTC.

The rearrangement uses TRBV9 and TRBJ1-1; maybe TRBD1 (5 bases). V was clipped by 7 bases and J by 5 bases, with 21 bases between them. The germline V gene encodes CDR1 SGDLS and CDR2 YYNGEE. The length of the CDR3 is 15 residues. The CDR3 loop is CASSSEGAQNTEAFF. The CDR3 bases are TGTGCCAGCTCGTCCGAAGGGGCGCAAAATACTGAAGCTTTCTTT.

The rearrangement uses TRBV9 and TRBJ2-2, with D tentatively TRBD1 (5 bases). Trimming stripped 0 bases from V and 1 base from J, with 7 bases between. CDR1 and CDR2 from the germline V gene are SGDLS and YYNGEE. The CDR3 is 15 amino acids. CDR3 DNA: TGTGCCAGCAGCGTAGATGGACAGAACACCGGGGAGCTGTTTTTT. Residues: CASSVDGQNTGELFF.

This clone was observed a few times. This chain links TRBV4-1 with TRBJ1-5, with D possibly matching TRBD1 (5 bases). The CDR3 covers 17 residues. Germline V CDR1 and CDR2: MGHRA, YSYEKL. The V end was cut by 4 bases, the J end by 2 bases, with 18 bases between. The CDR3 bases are TGCGCCAGCAGCCCTCCCCAGGGTCCCGGAGGCAATCAGCCCCAGCATTTT. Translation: CASSPPQGPGGNQPQHF.

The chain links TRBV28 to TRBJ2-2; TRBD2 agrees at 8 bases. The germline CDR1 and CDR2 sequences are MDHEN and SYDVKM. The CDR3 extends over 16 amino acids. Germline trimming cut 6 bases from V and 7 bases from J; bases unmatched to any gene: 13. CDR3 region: CASSTLAAMGNGELFF. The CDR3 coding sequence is TGTGCCAGCAGCACACTAGCGGCGATGGGCAACGGGGAGCTGTTTTTT.

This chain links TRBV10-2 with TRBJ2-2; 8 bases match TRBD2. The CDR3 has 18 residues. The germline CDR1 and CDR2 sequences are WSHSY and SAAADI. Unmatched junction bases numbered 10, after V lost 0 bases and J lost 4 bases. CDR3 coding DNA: TGCGCCAGCAGTGAGTCCGGGGTATCGGGAGGGGCCACCGGGGAGCTGTTTTTT. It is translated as CASSESGVSGGATGELFF.

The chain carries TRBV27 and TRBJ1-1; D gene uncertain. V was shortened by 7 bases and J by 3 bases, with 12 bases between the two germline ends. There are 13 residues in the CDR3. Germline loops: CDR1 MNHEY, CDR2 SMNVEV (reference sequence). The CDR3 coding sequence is TGTGCCAGCACCTCCGACACTTACACTGAAGCTTTCTTT. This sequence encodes CASTSDTYTEAFF.

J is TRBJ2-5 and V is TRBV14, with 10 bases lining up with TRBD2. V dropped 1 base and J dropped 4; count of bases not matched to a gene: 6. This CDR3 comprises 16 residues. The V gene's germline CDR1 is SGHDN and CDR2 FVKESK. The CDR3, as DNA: TGTGCCAGCAGCCAAGCCTCTAGCGGGAGTGGAGAGACCCAGTACTTC. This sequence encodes CASSQASSGSGETQYF.

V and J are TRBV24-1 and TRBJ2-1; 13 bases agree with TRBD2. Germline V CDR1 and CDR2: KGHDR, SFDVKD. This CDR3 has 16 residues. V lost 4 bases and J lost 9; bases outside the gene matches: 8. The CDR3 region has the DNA TGTGCCACCAGTGAGTCGACTAGCGGGAGGACGAGTGAGCAGTTCTTC. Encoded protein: CATSESTSGRTSEQFF.

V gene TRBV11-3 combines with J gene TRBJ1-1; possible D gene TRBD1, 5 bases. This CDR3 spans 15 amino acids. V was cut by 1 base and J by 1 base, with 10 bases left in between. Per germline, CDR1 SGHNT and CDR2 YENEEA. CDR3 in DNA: TGTGCCAGCAGCTTAGGGCCAGGGAAGAACACTGAAGCTTTCTTT. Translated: CASSLGPGKNTEAFF.

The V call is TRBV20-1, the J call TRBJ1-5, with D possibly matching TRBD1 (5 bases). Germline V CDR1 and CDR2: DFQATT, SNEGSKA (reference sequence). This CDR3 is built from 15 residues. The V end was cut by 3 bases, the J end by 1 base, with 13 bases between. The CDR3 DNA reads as TGCAGTGCTAGTAAGCAGGGAGGGAGCAATCAGCCCCAGCATTTT. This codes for CSASKQGGSNQPQHF.

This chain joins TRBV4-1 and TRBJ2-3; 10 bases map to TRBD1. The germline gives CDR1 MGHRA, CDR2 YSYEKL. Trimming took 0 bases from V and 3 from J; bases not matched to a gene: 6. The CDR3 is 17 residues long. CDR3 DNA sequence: TGCGCCAGCAGCCAAGATCCGGGGGACAGGGGTACAGATACGCAGTATTTT. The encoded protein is CASSQDPGDRGTDTQYF.

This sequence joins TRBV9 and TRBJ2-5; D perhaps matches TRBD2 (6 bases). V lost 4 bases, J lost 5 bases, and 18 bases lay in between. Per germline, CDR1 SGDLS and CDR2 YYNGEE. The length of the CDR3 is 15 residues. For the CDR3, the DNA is TGTGCCAGCAGCACTCGACACCTGGCGGGGGAGACCCAGTACTTC. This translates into CASSTRHLAGETQYF. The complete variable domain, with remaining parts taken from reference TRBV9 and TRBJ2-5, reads DSGVTQTPKHLITATGQRVTLRCSPRSGDLSVYWYQQSLDQGLQFLIQYYNGEERAKGNILERFSAQQFPDLHSELNLSSLELGDSALYFCASSTRHLAGETQYFGPGTRLLVL.

The CDR3 is CASRQTGAQSSGANVLTF. The CDR3 nucleotides are TGCGCCAGCAGACAAACAGGGGCCCAAAGCTCTGGGGCCAACGTCCTGACTTTC. The genes are TRBV5-1 and TRBJ2-6, with 7 positions matching TRBD1. J was trimmed by 0 bases and V by 5 bases; bases with no gene match: 11. From germline, CDR1 is SGHRS and CDR2 YFSETQ. This CDR3 is built from 18 residues.

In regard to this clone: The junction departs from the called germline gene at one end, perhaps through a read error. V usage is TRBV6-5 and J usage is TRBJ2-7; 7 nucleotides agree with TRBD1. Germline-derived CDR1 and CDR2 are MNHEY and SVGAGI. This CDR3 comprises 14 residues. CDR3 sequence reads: CASSYSARMTGTLF. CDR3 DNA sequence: TGTGCCAGCAGTTACTCCGCACGGATGACAGGGACACTCTTC.

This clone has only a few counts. The DNA for the CDR3 is TGTGCCAGCAGTTTGGCCCCTAGCGGTTCCTACGAGCAGTACTTC. It specifies CASSLAPSGSYEQYF. The chain combines TRBV28 with TRBJ2-7; 7 bases are a match to TRBD2. The CDR3 extends over 15 amino acids. Germline loops: CDR1 MDHEN, CDR2 SYDVKM. The V segment lost 3 bases and the J segment 1 base; nucleotides outside the gene matches: 6.

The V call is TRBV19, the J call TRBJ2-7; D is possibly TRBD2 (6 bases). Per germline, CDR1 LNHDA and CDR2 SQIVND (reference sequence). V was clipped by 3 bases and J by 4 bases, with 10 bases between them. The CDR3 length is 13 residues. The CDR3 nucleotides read TGTGCCAGTAGTATCGGGACTTTTTACGAGCAGTACTTC. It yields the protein CASSIGTFYEQYF.

CDR3 amino acids: CASSLGGQGVVYGYTF. The CDR3 bases are TGTGCCAGCAGCTTAGGGGGACAGGGGGTTGTCTATGGCTACACCTTC. The chain uses TRBV7-2 and TRBJ1-2; 11 bases match TRBD1. Losses at the gene ends were 1 base for V and 4 bases for J; bases not matched to a gene: 5. The CDR3 has 16 amino acids. The V gene's germline CDR1 is SGHTA and CDR2 FQGNSA.

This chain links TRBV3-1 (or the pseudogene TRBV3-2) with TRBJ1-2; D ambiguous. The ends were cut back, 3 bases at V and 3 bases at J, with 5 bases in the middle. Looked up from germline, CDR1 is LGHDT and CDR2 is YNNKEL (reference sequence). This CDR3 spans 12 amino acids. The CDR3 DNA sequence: TGTGCCAGCAGCCAGGCCGACTATGGCTACACCTTC. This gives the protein CASSQADYGYTF.

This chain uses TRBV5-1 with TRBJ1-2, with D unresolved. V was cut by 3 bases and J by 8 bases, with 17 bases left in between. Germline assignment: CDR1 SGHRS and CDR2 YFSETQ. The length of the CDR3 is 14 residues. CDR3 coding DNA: TGCGCCAGCAGCTGGCAAGCCGGCGCGGGGGGCTACACCTTC. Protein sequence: CASSWQAGAGGYTF.

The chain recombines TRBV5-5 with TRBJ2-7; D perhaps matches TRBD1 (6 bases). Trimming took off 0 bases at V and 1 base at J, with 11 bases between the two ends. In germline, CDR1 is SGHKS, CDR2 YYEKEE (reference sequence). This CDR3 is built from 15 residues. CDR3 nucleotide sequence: TGTGCCAGCAGCTTGGTACACAGGGTTTCCTACGAGCAGTACTTC. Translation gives CASSLVHRVSYEQYF.